This T cell receptor (beta chain) was recovered during a study of blood T cell repertoires in COVID-19. Trimming pared 0 bases from V and 3 bases from J, leaving 6 bases between. The CDR3 covers 13 residues. Germline CDR1 SGDLS, CDR2 YYNGEE. Sequencing was performed with immunoSEQ multiplex PCR; in TCRdb, only in-frame clones are kept and a portion is missing. The sample comprises 200,000 to 250,000 clones, approximately 77% of which are singletons, and 3% to 4.5% rests with the top ten. The receptor's source is a woman of 80 years or more with acute or convalescent COVID-19. The sequencing input was peripheral blood. The V gene is TRBV9, the J gene TRBJ2-5; D may be TRBD2 (6 bases). CDR3: CASSVAGEETQYF. The CDR3 nucleotides are TGTGCCAGCAGCGTAGCGGGAGAAGAGACCCAGTACTTC.